This TCR beta chain was obtained from a study of shared T cell receptors in the human thymus. Produced via immunoSEQ multiplex PCR; TCRdb's table is partial and in-frame only. The sample lists approximately 400,000 clones, 95% occurring once. The CDR3 has 15 amino acids. Trimming cost V 2 bases and J 3 bases, with 13 bases left between them. CDR1 and CDR2 from the germline V gene are KGHSH and LQKENI. Sequencing input: thymocytes. The TCR comes from a human donor. The chain couples TRBV18 to TRBJ1-1, with D perhaps matching TRBD1 (6 bases). In DNA form, the CDR3 reads TGTGCCAGCTCACCAGGCGGGGGGCTTTACACTGAAGCTTTCTTT. As protein: CASSPGGGLYTEAFF.